Below are 11 T cell receptor beta chains sequenced from a single sample in a study of shared clonotypes between healthy human individuals. Clones were sequenced by immunoSEQ multiplex PCR, and TCRdb holds only the in-frame ones, with some missing. The table has roughly 2.4 million clones, approximately 96% seen once. Material for sequencing was naive CD4+ T cells sorted from blood. The subset denotes: CD45RA+ positively selected. These receptors came from a man aged 18-30 years in good health.

Concerning this clone: The same CDR3 also results from other DNA sequences found in this sample. The chain links TRBV19 to TRBJ2-3, with D maybe TRBD2 (6 bases). V shed 3 bases and J shed 0 bases, with 10 bases lying between them. Germline CDR1 and CDR2: LNHDA and SQIVND (reference sequence). The CDR3 covers 15 residues. Here the CDR3 DNA reads TGTGCCAGTAGTATTGGCGGGACTAGCACAGATACGCAGTATTTT. Translation: CASSIGGTSTDTQYF.

This chain joins TRBV28 and TRBJ2-1; maybe TRBD1 (5 bases). The CDR3 is made up of 15 amino acids. Germline V CDR1 and CDR2: MDHEN, SYDVKM. V was clipped by 6 bases and J by 4 bases, with 16 bases between them. CDR3: CASSGFRGLYNEQFF. The CDR3, as DNA: TGTGCCAGCAGCGGGTTTAGGGGTTTGTACAATGAGCAGTTCTTC.

This clone showed up just once. This sequence joins TRBV28 and TRBJ2-7, with TRBD2 matching over 7 bases. This CDR3 is 16 amino acids long. Germline CDR1 is MDHEN and CDR2 is SYDVKM. V was pared by 6 bases and J by 0 bases, with 11 bases of the junction left unmatched. The CDR3 region is CASRGEQRGYSYEQYF. The CDR3, as DNA: TGTGCCAGCAGGGGGGAGCAGCGGGGCTACTCCTACGAGCAGTACTTC.

V and J are TRBV6-1 and TRBJ1-2; D may be TRBD1 (5 bases). With 5 bases removed from V and 6 bases from J, the gap between germline ends came to 10 bases. The CDR3 is made up of 12 amino acids. Germline V gives CDR1 MNHNS, CDR2 SASEGT. DNA of the CDR3: TGTGCCAGCAGTTCCGACAGTCATGGCTACACCTTC. Amino acids: CASSSDSHGYTF.

The chain recombines TRBV6-1 with TRBJ2-6, with D hard to call. Germline V gives CDR1 MNHNS, CDR2 SASEGT. The CDR3 totals 13 residues. Deletions cut 5 bases from V and 3 bases from J, with 5 bases between. In DNA form, the CDR3 reads TGTGCCAGCAGTTTTTATGGGGCCAACGTCCTGACTTTC. As protein: CASSFYGANVLTF.

The chain links TRBV25-1 to TRBJ2-1; 10 positions agree with TRBD1. The CDR3 spans 15 residues. Losses at the gene ends were 3 bases for V and 6 bases for J; bases not matched to a gene: 5. Germline V gene data show CDR1 as MGHDK and CDR2 as SYGVNS. The CDR3, as DNA: TGTGCCAGCAGTGATACTCGGACAGGGGGCAATGAGCAGTTCTTC. Translating gives CASSDTRTGGNEQFF.

The gene calls are TRBV4-1 and TRBJ2-5; no firm D call. This CDR3 is built from 14 residues. The V and J ends lost 0 bases and 3 bases respectively, with 8 bases between them. CDR1 MGHRA and CDR2 YSYEKL come from the germline V gene. The DNA of the CDR3 is TGCGCCAGCAGCCAAGACACGAAGAAAGAGACCCAGTACTTC. Translated: CASSQDTKKETQYF.

V gene TRBV2 combines with J gene TRBJ2-3; D is uncertain. CDR3 length: 11 residues. V was trimmed by 10 bases and J by 14 bases, leaving 19 bases between them. CDR1 is SNHLY, CDR2 FYNNEI, per germline. CDR3 nucleotides: TGTGCCACCTCAAAGGAGAGTTGGAGGTATTTT. It specifies CATSKESWRYF.

This clone came up once. This chain connects TRBV7-2 to TRBJ1-2; the D gene is possibly TRBD1 (6 bases). V lost 3 bases and J 12 bases, leaving 14 bases between the germline ends. Germline V gene lookup returns CDR1 SGHTA and CDR2 FQGNSA. The CDR3 length is 12 residues. The CDR3 region has the DNA TGTGCCAGCAGCTTGCAGCTACAGGGCCACACCTTC. Encoded protein: CASSLQLQGHTF.

On this clone itself: This sample includes further DNA sequences coding for the same CDR3. The chain is built from TRBV6-5 and TRBJ2-7; tentatively, D is TRBD1 (6 bases). This CDR3 region has 11 residues. The germline V gene has CDR1 MNHEY and CDR2 SVGAGI. The V and J ends lost 0 bases and 9 bases respectively, with 6 bases between them. In DNA, the CDR3 is TGTGCCAGCAGTTACTCAGGGGGGCAGTACTTC. Translating it yields CASSYSGGQYF.

The rearrangement uses TRBV5-1 and TRBJ2-1; unclear D gene. V was clipped by 6 bases and J by 0 bases, with 7 bases between them. The CDR3 runs to 13 residues. Germline V gene sequence: CDR1 SGHRS, CDR2 YFSETQ. The DNA of the CDR3 is TGCGCCAGCACGGAGAGCTCCTACAATGAGCAGTTCTTC. This gives the protein CASTESSYNEQFF.